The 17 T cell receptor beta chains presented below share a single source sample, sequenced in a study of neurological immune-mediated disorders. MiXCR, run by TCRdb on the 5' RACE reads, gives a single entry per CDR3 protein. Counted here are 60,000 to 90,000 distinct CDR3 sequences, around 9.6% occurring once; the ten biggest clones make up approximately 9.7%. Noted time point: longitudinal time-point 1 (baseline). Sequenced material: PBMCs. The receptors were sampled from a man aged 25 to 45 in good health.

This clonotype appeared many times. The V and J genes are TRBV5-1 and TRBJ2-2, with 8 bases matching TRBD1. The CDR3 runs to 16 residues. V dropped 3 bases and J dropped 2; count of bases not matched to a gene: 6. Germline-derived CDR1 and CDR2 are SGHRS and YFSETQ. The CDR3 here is CASSSTGAKNTGELFF. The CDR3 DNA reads TGCGCCAGCAGCTCGACAGGGGCTAAAAACACCGGGGAGCTGTTTTTT.

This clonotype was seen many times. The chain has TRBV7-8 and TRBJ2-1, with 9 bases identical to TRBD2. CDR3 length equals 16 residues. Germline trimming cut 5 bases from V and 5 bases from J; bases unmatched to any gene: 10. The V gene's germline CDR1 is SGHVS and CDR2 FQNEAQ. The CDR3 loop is CASSRLAEGLHNEQFF. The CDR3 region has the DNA TGTGCCAGCAGCCGACTAGCGGAGGGGCTCCACAATGAGCAGTTCTTC.

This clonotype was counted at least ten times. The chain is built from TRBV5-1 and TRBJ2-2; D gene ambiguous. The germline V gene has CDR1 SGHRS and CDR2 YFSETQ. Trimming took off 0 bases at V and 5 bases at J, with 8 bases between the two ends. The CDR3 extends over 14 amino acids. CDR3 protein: CASSLGVKTGELFF. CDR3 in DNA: TGCGCCAGCAGCTTGGGGGTGAAGACCGGGGAGCTGTTTTTT.

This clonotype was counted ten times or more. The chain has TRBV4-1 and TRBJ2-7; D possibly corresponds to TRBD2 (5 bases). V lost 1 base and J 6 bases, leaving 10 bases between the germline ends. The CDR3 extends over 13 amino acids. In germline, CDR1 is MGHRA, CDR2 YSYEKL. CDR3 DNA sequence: TGCGCCAGCAGCCAAGCCTATGGAGGCGAGCAGTACTTC. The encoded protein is CASSQAYGGEQYF.

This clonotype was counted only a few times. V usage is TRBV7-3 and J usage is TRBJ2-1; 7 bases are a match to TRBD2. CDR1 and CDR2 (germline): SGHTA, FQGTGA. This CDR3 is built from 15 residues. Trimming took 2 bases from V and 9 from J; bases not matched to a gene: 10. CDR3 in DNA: TGTGCCAGCAGCTTAGAATCGGCGGGAGCGGGTGAGCAGTTCTTC. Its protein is CASSLESAGAGEQFF.

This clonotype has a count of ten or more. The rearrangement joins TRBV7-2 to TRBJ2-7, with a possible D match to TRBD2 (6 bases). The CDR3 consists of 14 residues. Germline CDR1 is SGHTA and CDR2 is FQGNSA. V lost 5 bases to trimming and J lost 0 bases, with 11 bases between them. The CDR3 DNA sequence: TGTGCCAGCAGCCCCCGGGAGAGCTCCTACGAGCAGTACTTC. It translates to CASSPRESSYEQYF. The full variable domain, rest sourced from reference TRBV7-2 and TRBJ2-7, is GAGVSQSPSNKVTEKGKDVELRCDPISGHTALYWYRQSLGQGLEFLIYFQGNSAPDKSGLPSDRFSAERTGGSVSTLTIQRTQQEDSAVYLCASSPRESSYEQYFGPGTRLTVT.

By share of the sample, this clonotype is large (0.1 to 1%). For the CDR3, the DNA is TGCGCCAGCAGCTTGGAGGTCGGCGGCTACTATGGCTACACCTTC. Its protein product is CASSLEVGGYYGYTF. The genes are TRBV5-1 and TRBJ1-2; D not certain. The CDR3 sequence is 15 residues long. Germline values: CDR1 SGHRS, CDR2 YFSETQ. Trimming cost V 0 bases and J 3 bases, with 12 bases left between them.

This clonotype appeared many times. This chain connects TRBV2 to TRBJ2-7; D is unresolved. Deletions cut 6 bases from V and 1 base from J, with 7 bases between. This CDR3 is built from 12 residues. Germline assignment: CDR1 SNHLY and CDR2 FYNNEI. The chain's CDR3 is CASRDGSYEQYF. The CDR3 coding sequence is TGTGCCAGCAGGGACGGGTCCTACGAGCAGTACTTC. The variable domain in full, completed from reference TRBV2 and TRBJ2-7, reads EPEVTQTPSHQVTQMGQEVILRCVPISNHLYFYWYRQILGQKVEFLVSFYNNEISEKSEIFDDQFSVERPDGSNFTLKIRSTKLEDSAMYFCASRDGSYEQYFGPGTRLTVT.

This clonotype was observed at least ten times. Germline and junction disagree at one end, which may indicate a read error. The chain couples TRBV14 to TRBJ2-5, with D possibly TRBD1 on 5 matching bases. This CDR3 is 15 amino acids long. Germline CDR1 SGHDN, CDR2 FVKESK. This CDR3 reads CASSQGPGIIGDPHF. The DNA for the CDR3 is TGTGCCAGCAGCCAAGGCCCAGGGATCATTGGAGACCCACACTTC.

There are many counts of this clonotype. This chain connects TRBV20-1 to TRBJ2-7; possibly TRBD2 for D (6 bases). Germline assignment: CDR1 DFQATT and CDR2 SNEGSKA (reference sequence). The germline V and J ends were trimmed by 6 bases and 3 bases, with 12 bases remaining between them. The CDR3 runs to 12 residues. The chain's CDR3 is CSAPGDGYEQYF. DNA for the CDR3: TGCAGTGCCCCGGGGGACGGCTACGAGCAGTACTTC.

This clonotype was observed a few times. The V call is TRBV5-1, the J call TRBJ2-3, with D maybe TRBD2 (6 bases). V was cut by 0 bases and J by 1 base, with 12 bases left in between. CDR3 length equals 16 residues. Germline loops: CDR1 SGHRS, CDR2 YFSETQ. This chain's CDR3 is CASSLALSGGTDTQYF. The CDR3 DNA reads TGCGCCAGCAGCTTGGCCCTCTCGGGGGGCACAGATACGCAGTATTTT.

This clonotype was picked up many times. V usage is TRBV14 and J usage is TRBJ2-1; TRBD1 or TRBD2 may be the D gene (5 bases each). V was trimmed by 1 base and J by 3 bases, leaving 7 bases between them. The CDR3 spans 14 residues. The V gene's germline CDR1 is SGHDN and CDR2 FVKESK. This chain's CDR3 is CASSQAGRYNEQFF. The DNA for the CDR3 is TGTGCCAGCAGCCAAGCGGGACGCTACAATGAGCAGTTCTTC.

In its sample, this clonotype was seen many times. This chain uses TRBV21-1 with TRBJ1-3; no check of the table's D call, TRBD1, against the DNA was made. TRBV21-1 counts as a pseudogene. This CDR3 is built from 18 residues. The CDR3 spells CASSKVLGQGRSGNTIYF. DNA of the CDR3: TGTGCCAGCAGCAAAGTATTGGGACAGGGGCGCTCTGGAAACACCATATATTTT.

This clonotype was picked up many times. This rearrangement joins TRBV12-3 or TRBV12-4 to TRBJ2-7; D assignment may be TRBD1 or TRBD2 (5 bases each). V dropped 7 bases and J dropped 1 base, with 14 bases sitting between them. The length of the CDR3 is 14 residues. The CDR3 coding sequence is TGTGCCAGCACCGAGGGGAGCGGATCCTACGAGCAGTACTTC. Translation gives CASTEGSGSYEQYF.

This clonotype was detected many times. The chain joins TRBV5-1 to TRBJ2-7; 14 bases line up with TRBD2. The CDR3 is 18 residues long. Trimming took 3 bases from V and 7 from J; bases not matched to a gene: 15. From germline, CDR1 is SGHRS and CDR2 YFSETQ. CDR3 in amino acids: CASSSGLAGGIGAAEQYF. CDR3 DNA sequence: TGCGCCAGCAGCTCCGGACTAGCGGGAGGTATAGGAGCCGCGGAGCAGTACTTC.

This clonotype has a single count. CDR3 in amino acids: CSVEGDRGQETQYF. The DNA for the CDR3 is TGCAGCGTTGAAGGAGACAGGGGACAAGAGACCCAGTACTTC. The chain links TRBV29-1 to TRBJ2-5; 8 bases are shared with TRBD1. CDR3 length: 14 residues. Losses at the gene ends were 1 base for V and 2 bases for J; bases not matched to a gene: 3. Germline-derived CDR1 and CDR2 are SQVTM and ANQGSEA.

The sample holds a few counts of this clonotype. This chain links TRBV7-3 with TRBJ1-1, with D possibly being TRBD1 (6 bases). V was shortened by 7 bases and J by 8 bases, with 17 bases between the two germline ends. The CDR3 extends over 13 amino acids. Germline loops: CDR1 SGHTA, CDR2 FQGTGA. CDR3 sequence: CASTRTVGTEAFF. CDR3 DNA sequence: TGTGCCAGCACTCGCACGGTGGGGACAGAAGCTTTCTTT.